The 30 T cell receptor beta chains in this list originate from one sample, sequenced in a study of OX40 agonist ivuxolimab in advanced cancers. Here immunoSEQ multiplex PCR was the method, and the copy in TCRdb shows in-frame clones only, minus some. The data contain around 70,000 clones, approximately 88% of them singletons. Sequenced here: CD4+ or CD8+ T cells sorted from blood, sampled in a trial of the OX40 agonist ivuxolimab. The origin of the receptors is an adult with an advanced solid tumor such as melanoma, head and neck, liver or kidney cancer.

The V and J genes are TRBV7-8 and TRBJ2-5, with D perhaps matching TRBD1 or TRBD2 (5 bases each). The germline V gene has CDR1 SGHVS and CDR2 FQNEAQ. The CDR3 length is 18 residues. The germline V and J ends were trimmed by 1 base and 1 base, with 19 bases remaining between them. This CDR3 is CASSLVPRGQSFQETQYF. In DNA, the CDR3 is TGTGCCAGCAGCTTAGTCCCCCGGGGCCAAAGTTTCCAAGAGACCCAGTACTTC.

This sequence joins TRBV7-8 and TRBJ2-1; D is perhaps TRBD1 (5 bases). CDR3 length: 16 residues. CDR1 is SGHVS, CDR2 FQNEAQ, per germline. Trimming took off 3 bases at V and 9 bases at J, with 21 bases between the two ends. CDR3 sequence reads: CASSLLDATKRGEQFF. In nucleotides, the CDR3 is TGTGCCAGCAGCTTGCTGGACGCTACCAAAAGGGGTGAGCAGTTCTTC.

This clone was seen just once. The chain employs TRBV29-1 and TRBJ2-4; 9 nucleotides match TRBD2. This CDR3 contains 18 residues. V lost 3 bases to trimming and J lost 2 bases; unmatched junction nucleotides: 14. Germline V gene data show CDR1 as SQVTM and CDR2 as ANQGSEA. This CDR3 is CSVEGERLAGITKNIQYF. In nucleotides, the CDR3 is TGCAGCGTTGAGGGGGAGAGGCTAGCGGGAATAACCAAAAACATTCAGTACTTC.

V gene TRBV7-2 combines with J gene TRBJ2-1, with TRBD2 identical over 11 bases. The trim removed 5 bases at V and 2 bases at J, leaving 5 bases unmatched. The CDR3 has 16 residues. Germline CDR1 is SGHTA and CDR2 is FQGNSA. For the CDR3, the DNA is TGTGCCAGCAGCCGTATAGCGGGAGGGACCTACAATGAGCAGTTCTTC. Amino acid sequence: CASSRIAGGTYNEQFF.

This clone was observed once. The same CDR3 arises from other DNA sequences in this sample as well. V and J are TRBV4-2 and TRBJ2-7; 7 positions match TRBD1. In germline, CDR1 is LGHNA, CDR2 YNFKEQ. The junction had 2 bases not matched to a gene; V was cut back by 1 base and J by 2 bases. The CDR3 totals 14 residues. The CDR3 sequence is CASSQGQGTYEQYF. The DNA of the CDR3 is TGTGCCAGCAGCCAAGGACAGGGAACCTACGAGCAGTACTTC.

This clone was seen a single time. The rearrangement uses TRBV28 and TRBJ2-4; D remains unclear. CDR3 size: 13 residues. The germline gives CDR1 MDHEN, CDR2 SYDVKM. The germline V and J ends were trimmed by 5 bases and 6 bases, with 11 bases remaining between them. Here the CDR3 DNA reads TGTGCCAGCAGTCCCCTCCCACTAAACATTCAGTACTTC. Its translation: CASSPLPLNIQYF.

This chain connects TRBV5-1 to TRBJ2-3; D is undetermined. The CDR3 extends over 16 amino acids. The germline V and J ends were trimmed by 2 bases and 0 bases, with 13 bases remaining between them. Germline lookup yields CDR1 SGHRS and CDR2 YFSETQ. The CDR3 spells CASSFQAATSTDTQYF. The CDR3 DNA reads TGCGCCAGCAGCTTTCAGGCGGCCACTAGCACAGATACGCAGTATTTT.

The chain has TRBV7-6 and TRBJ1-2; 10 bases are shared with TRBD1. The V and J ends lost 2 bases and 6 bases, in that order; junction bases with no gene match: 3. The CDR3 length is 14 residues. The germline V gene encodes CDR1 SGHVS and CDR2 FNYEAQ. The CDR3 DNA reads TGTGCCAGCAGCTTAAGACAGGGGGCCCATGGCTACACCTTC. Protein: CASSLRQGAHGYTF. Complete variable domain (other parts from reference TRBV7-6 and TRBJ1-2): GAGVSQSPRYKVTKRGQDVALRCDPISGHVSLYWYRQALGQGPEFLTYFNYEAQQDKSGLPNDRFSAERPEGSISTLTIQRTEQRDSAMYRCASSLRQGAHGYTFGSGTRLTVV.

This clone was recorded a few times. J is TRBJ2-7 and V is TRBV29-1, with D perhaps given as TRBD1 or TRBD2 (5 bases each). The CDR3 has 13 residues. The germline gives CDR1 SQVTM, CDR2 ANQGSEA. V lost 1 base, J lost 4 bases, and 11 bases lay in between. The CDR3 spells CSVEVDSGYEQYF. For the CDR3, the DNA is TGCAGCGTTGAAGTAGACAGCGGATACGAGCAGTACTTC.

This clone was seen once. The chain employs TRBV19 and TRBJ2-2; the match to TRBD1 covers 10 bases. This CDR3 comprises 14 residues. V trimming: 6 bases; J trimming: 5 bases; junction bases outside the gene matches: 3. Per germline, CDR1 LNHDA and CDR2 SQIVND (reference sequence). CDR3 nucleotides: TGTGCCAGTAGGAGGGACAGGGGAACCGGGGAGCTGTTTTTT. Protein: CASRRDRGTGELFF.

The chain uses TRBV30 and TRBJ2-1; 8 positions agree with TRBD2. Germline V gene sequence: CDR1 GTSNPN, CDR2 SVGIG (reference sequence). V lost 5 bases, J lost 8 bases, and 14 bases stayed unmatched. This CDR3 contains 15 residues. CDR3 DNA sequence: TGTGCCTGGGCTCCGGGACTAGTACGTTTTGATGAGCAGTTCTTC. The encoded protein is CAWAPGLVRFDEQFF. Full variable domain (outside the CDR3, taken from reference TRBV30 and TRBJ2-1): SQTIHQWPATLVQPVGSPLSLECTVEGTSNPNLYWYRQAAGRGLQLLFYSVGIGQISSEVPQNLSASRPQDRQFILSSKKLLLSDSGFYLCAWAPGLVRFDEQFFGPGTRLTVL.

This clone showed up just once. The chain recombines TRBV4-3 with TRBJ2-5, with D perhaps given as TRBD1 or TRBD2 (5 bases each). The CDR3 consists of 15 residues. The V gene lost 1 base and the J gene lost 9 bases, with 18 bases spanning the gap. The germline V gene has CDR1 LGHNA and CDR2 YSLEER. The CDR3 here is CASSQVDRGSGAQYF. CDR3 nucleotides: TGCGCCAGCAGCCAAGTAGACCGGGGCTCCGGGGCCCAGTACTTC.

The genes are TRBV2 and TRBJ2-2; 14 bases agree with TRBD2. CDR3 length: 19 amino acids. Germline V gene data show CDR1 as SNHLY and CDR2 as FYNNEI. J was trimmed by 5 bases and V by 3 bases; bases with no gene match: 11. CDR3 sequence (DNA): TGTGCCAGCAGTGATTCGGCCCCGGGACTAGCGGGAGATACCGGGGAGCTGTTTTTT. Its protein is CASSDSAPGLAGDTGELFF.

In nucleotides, the CDR3 is TGTGCCAGTAGTGTTGGACAGGTGGATCAGCCCCAGCATTTT. This translates into CASSVGQVDQPQHF. The chain carries TRBV19 and TRBJ1-5; 7 bases line up with TRBD1. With 5 bases clipped from V and 5 bases from J, the junction kept 6 bases outside the gene matches. The CDR3 covers 14 residues. CDR1 and CDR2 (germline): LNHDA, SQIVND (reference sequence).

This chain links TRBV5-1 with TRBJ2-1, with D perhaps TRBD2 (6 bases). Trimming shortened V by 0 bases and J by 6 bases, and 13 bases separated the two germline ends. The CDR3 has 15 amino acids. Germline V lookup: CDR1 SGHRS, CDR2 YFSETQ. The CDR3: CASSLVAGTFNEQFF. CDR3 coding DNA: TGCGCCAGCAGCTTGGTTGCGGGAACGTTCAATGAGCAGTTCTTC.

The chain combines TRBV9 with TRBJ2-4, with 13 bases that match TRBD2. CDR3 length: 17 amino acids. The V gene end was trimmed by 3 bases and the J gene end by 3 bases; junction bases not matched to a gene: 6. Per the germline V gene, CDR1 is SGDLS and CDR2 is YYNGEE. CDR3 amino acids: CASSGSGTSGVKNIQYF. The CDR3 nucleotides read TGTGCCAGCAGCGGGTCCGGGACTAGCGGGGTCAAAAACATTCAGTACTTC.

This chain connects TRBV28 to TRBJ1-2; D is uncertain. The V end was cut by 2 bases, the J end by 2 bases, with 12 bases between. Germline V gene sequence: CDR1 MDHEN, CDR2 SYDVKM. The CDR3 consists of 15 residues. CDR3 in amino acids: CASSLVRRVNYGYTF. The CDR3 DNA follows: TGTGCCAGCAGTTTAGTCCGGAGGGTAAACTATGGCTACACCTTC.

The J gene is TRBJ1-5, the V gene TRBV6-1; D uncertain. Trimming pared 4 bases from V and 4 bases from J, leaving 8 bases between. This CDR3 contains 13 residues. The germline V gene encodes CDR1 MNHNS and CDR2 SASEGT. CDR3 sequence reads: CASSAGFNQPQHF. The CDR3 DNA reads as TGTGCCAGCAGTGCGGGATTTAATCAGCCCCAGCATTTT.

The chain is built from TRBV7-3 and TRBJ2-3; TRBD2 might be the D (5 bases). The CDR3 runs 15 residues. Trimming removed 2 bases at V and 0 bases at J, with 9 bases between. Germline CDR1 and CDR2: SGHTA and FQGTGA. The CDR3 nucleotides read TGTGCCAGCAGCTTAGGACTGTCTAGCACAGATACGCAGTATTTT. As protein: CASSLGLSSTDTQYF.

This chain joins TRBV18 and TRBJ2-7, with D possibly matching TRBD1 (5 bases). The CDR3 spans 14 residues. Germline-derived CDR1 and CDR2 are KGHSH and LQKENI. The V and J ends lost 2 bases and 0 bases respectively, with 8 bases between them. The CDR3 is CASSPGQSSYEQYF. The CDR3 region has the DNA TGTGCCAGCTCACCAGGACAAAGCTCCTACGAGCAGTACTTC.

V gene TRBV7-2 combines with J gene TRBJ1-5; TRBD1 matches at 7 bases. Germline V lookup: CDR1 SGHTA, CDR2 FQGNSA. The CDR3 contains 17 residues. V lost 0 bases and J lost 3; bases outside the gene matches: 8. In nucleotides, the CDR3 is TGTGCCAGCAGCTTAGCAGGGGGCGCGGCTAACAATCAGCCCCAGCATTTT. Its protein product is CASSLAGGAANNQPQHF. Combining the CDR3 with reference TRBV7-2 and TRBJ1-5 gives the whole variable domain GAGVSQSPSNKVTEKGKDVELRCDPISGHTALYWYRQSLGQGLEFLIYFQGNSAPDKSGLPSDRFSAERTGGSVSTLTIQRTQQEDSAVYLCASSLAGGAANNQPQHFGDGTRLSIL.

V gene TRBV27 combines with J gene TRBJ2-5; D remains unclear. V shed 1 base and J shed 5 bases, with 11 bases lying between them. This CDR3 contains 14 residues. Looked up from germline, CDR1 is MNHEY and CDR2 is SMNVEV (reference sequence). In nucleotides, the CDR3 is TGTGCCAGCAGTTTATTGGAGAATGGTGAGACCCAGTACTTC. Translated: CASSLLENGETQYF.

The chain has TRBV18 and TRBJ2-7; the D gene could be TRBD1 or TRBD2 (5 bases each). Looked up from germline, CDR1 is KGHSH and CDR2 is LQKENI. CDR3 length equals 15 residues. V lost 4 bases and J 2 bases, leaving 15 bases between the germline ends. The CDR3 here is CASSQGTARTYEQYF. The CDR3 DNA reads as TGTGCCAGCTCACAAGGGACGGCCAGAACCTACGAGCAGTACTTC.

This chain connects TRBV5-1 to TRBJ2-7; 8 bases line up with TRBD1. From germline, CDR1 is SGHRS and CDR2 YFSETQ. CDR3 length: 14 residues. Losses at the gene ends were 5 bases for V and 4 bases for J; bases not matched to a gene: 8. The CDR3 protein is CASSIQGGAYEQYF. The DNA of the CDR3 is TGCGCCAGCAGTATACAGGGGGGAGCTTACGAGCAGTACTTC.

This clone was counted a few times. This chain joins TRBV18 and TRBJ2-1; D is uncertain. CDR1 is KGHSH, CDR2 LQKENI, per germline. The CDR3 is made up of 14 amino acids. Trimming stripped 2 bases from V and 0 bases from J, with 5 bases between. The CDR3: CASSPAYSYNEQFF. CDR3 coding DNA: TGTGCCAGCTCACCAGCTTACTCCTACAATGAGCAGTTCTTC.

This clone was detected only once. The CDR3 sequence is CASSDNNEQFF. CDR3 bases: TGTGCCAGCAGCGATAACAATGAGCAGTTCTTC. The J gene is TRBJ2-1, the V gene TRBV9; D not resolved. The V gene's germline CDR1 is SGDLS and CDR2 YYNGEE. Trimming shortened V by 3 bases and J by 5 bases, and 3 bases separated the two germline ends. The CDR3 is 11 amino acids.

A single count supports this clone. The chain joins TRBV4-2 to TRBJ2-1; 7 positions agree with TRBD2. The CDR3 runs 16 residues. Germline-derived CDR1 and CDR2 are LGHNA and YNFKEQ. With V trimmed by 1 base and J by 10 bases, 13 bases remained unmatched. The CDR3 bases are TGTGCCAGCAGCCAAGGGGGGGGTACTAGGGTTTCCGAGCAGTTCTTC. It encodes CASSQGGGTRVSEQFF.

The chain has TRBV21-1 and TRBJ2-1; the DNA was not compared with TRBD2, the D call given in the table. TRBV21-1 is described as a pseudogene. This CDR3 region has 19 residues. CDR3 DNA sequence: TGTGCCAGCAGCAAAGCAGGAGGGGGTTCGCGCGGGAGGTGTAATGAGCAGTTCTTC. It codes for CASSKAGGGSRGRCNEQFF.

The chain has TRBV7-9 and TRBJ2-3, with 7 bases fitting TRBD2. With 2 bases clipped from V and 3 bases from J, the junction kept 2 bases outside the gene matches. This CDR3 comprises 14 residues. Germline CDR1 and CDR2: SEHNR and FQNEAQ (reference sequence). The CDR3: CASSLRGRTDTQYF. CDR3 coding DNA: TGTGCCAGCAGCTTACGCGGGAGAACAGATACGCAGTATTTT.

This chain uses TRBV19 with TRBJ1-1, with TRBD1 as a possible D gene (5 bases). Germline CDR1 and CDR2: LNHDA and SQIVND (reference sequence). V was pared by 3 bases and J by 7 bases, with 15 bases between. CDR3 size: 14 residues. The CDR3 region has the DNA TGTGCCAGTAGTATGGGGCAGGGTAAGATTGAAGCTTTCTTT. Its translation is CASSMGQGKIEAFF. The whole variable domain, filled in from reference TRBV19 and TRBJ1-1, reads DGGITQSPKYLFRKEGQNVTLSCEQNLNHDAMYWYRQDPGQGLRLIYYSQIVNDFQKGDIAEGYSVSREKKESFPLTVTSAQKNPTAFYLCASSMGQGKIEAFFGQGTRLTVV.